This TCR beta chain was captured in a study of T-cell memory formation after mild COVID-19. Study details: In these data, TCR clusters were largely donor specific. Findings and caveats of the study: The authors did not confirm SARS-CoV-2 specificity of second-wave clones peaking day 37.

Notes on this clonotype: The target antigen is unknown.

UMIs and sample barcodes were carried by the TCR alpha and TCR beta cDNA libraries that 5'RACE produced using constant-segment primers. TCRdb processed the 5' RACE reads anew with MiXCR; each CDR3 protein has one entry. Of fewer than 250,000 distinct CDR3 sequences listed, around 30% are singletons. The source of this sequence is an adult woman who had mild COVID-19 (a few samples of this study predate the infection). Cell type and time point are not known. Material: PBMCs or a T cell subset sorted from them (not recorded which).

The CDR3 sequence: CASSLDRAANYGYTF. The CDR3, as DNA: TGCGCCAGCAGCTTGGACAGGGCAGCTAACTATGGCTACACCTTC. This chain uses TRBV5-1 with TRBJ1-2; weak D call: TRBD1 (6 bases). Germline CDR1 is SGHRS and CDR2 is YFSETQ. V lost 0 bases, J lost 0 bases, and 9 bases lay in between. This CDR3 is 15 amino acids long.